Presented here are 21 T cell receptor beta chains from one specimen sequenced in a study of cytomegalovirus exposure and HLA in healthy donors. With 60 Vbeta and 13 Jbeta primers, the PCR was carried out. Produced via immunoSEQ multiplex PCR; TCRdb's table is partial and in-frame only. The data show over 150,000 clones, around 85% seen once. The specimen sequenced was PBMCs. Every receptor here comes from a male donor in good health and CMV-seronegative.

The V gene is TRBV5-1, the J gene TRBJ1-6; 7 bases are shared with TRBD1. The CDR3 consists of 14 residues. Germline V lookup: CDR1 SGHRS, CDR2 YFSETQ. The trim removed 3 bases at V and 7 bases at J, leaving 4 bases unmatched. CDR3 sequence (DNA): TGCGCCAGCAGCTACACAGGGGACAATTCACCCCTCCACTTT. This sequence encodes CASSYTGDNSPLHF.

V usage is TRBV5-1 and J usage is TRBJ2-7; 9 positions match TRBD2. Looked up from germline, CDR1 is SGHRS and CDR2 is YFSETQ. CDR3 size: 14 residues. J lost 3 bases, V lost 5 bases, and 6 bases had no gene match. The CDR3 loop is CASRPLAGVYEQYF. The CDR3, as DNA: TGCGCCAGCAGGCCACTAGCGGGCGTCTACGAGCAGTACTTC.

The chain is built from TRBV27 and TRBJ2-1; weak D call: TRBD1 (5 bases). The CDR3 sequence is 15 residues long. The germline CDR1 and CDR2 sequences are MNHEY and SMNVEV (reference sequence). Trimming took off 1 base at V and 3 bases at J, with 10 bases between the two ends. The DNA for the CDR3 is TGTGCCAGCAGTTTATTCGGCCAGGGCTACAATGAGCAGTTCTTC. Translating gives CASSLFGQGYNEQFF.

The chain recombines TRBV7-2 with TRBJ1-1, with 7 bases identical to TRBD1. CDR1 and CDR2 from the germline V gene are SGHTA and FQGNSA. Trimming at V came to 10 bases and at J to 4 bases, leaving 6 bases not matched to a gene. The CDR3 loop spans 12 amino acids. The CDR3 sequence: CATEGAGTEAFF. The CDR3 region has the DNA TGTGCCACCGAGGGGGCGGGCACTGAAGCTTTCTTT. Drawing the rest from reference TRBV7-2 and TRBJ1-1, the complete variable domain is GAGVSQSPSNKVTEKGKDVELRCDPISGHTALYWYRQSLGQGLEFLIYFQGNSAPDKSGLPSDRFSAERTGGSVSTLTIQRTQQEDSAVYLCATEGAGTEAFFGQGTRLTVV.

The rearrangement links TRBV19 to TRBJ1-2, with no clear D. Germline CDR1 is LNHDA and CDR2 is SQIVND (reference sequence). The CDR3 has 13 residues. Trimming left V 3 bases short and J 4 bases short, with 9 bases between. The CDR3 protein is CASSIPGIYGYTF. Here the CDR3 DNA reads TGTGCCAGTAGTATTCCCGGGATCTATGGCTACACCTTC.

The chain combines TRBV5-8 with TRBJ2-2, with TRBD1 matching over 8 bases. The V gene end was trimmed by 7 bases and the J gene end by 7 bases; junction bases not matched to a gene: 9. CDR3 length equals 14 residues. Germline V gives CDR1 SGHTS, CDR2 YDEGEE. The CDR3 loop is CASPGQGAIGELFF. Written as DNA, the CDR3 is TGTGCCAGCCCTGGGCAGGGGGCTATCGGGGAGCTGTTTTTT.

CDR3 protein: CASSVEDTSTDTQYF. The DNA of the CDR3 is TGCGCCAGCAGTGTCGAAGACACTAGCACAGATACGCAGTATTTT. The chain carries TRBV5-1 and TRBJ2-3; D gene unclear. CDR1 is SGHRS and CDR2 is YFSETQ in the germline V gene. With 5 bases removed from V and 0 bases from J, the gap between germline ends came to 13 bases. The CDR3 spans 15 residues.

CDR3 DNA: TGTGCCAGCAGCTTAGCGGCAGGGGACCTCTCTGGGGCCAACGTCCTGACTTTC. It encodes CASSLAAGDLSGANVLTF. The chain links TRBV13 to TRBJ2-6, with D possibly TRBD1 on 6 matching bases. This CDR3 is 18 amino acids long. Trimming cost V 1 base and J 0 bases, with 13 bases left between them. Per germline, CDR1 PRHDT and CDR2 FYEKMQ (reference sequence).

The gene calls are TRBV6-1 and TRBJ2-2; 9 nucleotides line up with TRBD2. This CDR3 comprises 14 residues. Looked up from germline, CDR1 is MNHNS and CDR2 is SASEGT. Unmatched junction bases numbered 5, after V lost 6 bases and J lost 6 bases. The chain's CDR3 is CASRRTSEAGELFF. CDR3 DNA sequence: TGTGCCAGCAGGAGGACTAGCGAGGCCGGGGAGCTGTTTTTT.

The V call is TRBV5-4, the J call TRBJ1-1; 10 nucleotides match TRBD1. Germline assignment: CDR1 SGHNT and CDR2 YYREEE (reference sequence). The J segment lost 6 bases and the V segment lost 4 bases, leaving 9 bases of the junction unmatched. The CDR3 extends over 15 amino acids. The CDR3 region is CASSRDRGVIAEAFF. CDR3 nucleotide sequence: TGTGCCAGCAGCCGGGACAGGGGCGTAATTGCTGAAGCTTTCTTT.

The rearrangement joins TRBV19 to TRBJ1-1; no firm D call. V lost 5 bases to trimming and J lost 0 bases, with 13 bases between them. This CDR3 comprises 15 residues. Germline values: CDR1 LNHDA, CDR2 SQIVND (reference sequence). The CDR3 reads CASSFGVNMNTEAFF. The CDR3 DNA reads TGTGCCAGTAGTTTCGGAGTTAACATGAACACTGAAGCTTTCTTT.

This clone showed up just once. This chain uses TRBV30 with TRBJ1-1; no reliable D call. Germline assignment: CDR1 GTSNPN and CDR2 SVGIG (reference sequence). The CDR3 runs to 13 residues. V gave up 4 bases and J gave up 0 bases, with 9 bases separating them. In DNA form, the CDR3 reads TGTGCCTGGACCCTCGGGGTGAACACTGAAGCTTTCTTT. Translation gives CAWTLGVNTEAFF.

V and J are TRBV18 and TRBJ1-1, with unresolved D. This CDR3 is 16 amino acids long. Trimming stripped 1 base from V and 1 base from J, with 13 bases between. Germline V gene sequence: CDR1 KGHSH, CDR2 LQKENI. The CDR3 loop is CASSPRGQISNTEAFF. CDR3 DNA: TGTGCCAGCTCACCACGAGGGCAGATATCGAACACTGAAGCTTTCTTT.

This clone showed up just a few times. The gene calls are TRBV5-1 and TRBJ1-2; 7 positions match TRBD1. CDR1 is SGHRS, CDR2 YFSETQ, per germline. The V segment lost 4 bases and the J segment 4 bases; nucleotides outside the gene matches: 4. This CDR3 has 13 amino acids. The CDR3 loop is CASSPGGPYGYTF. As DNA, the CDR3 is TGCGCCAGCAGCCCAGGGGGACCCTATGGCTACACCTTC.

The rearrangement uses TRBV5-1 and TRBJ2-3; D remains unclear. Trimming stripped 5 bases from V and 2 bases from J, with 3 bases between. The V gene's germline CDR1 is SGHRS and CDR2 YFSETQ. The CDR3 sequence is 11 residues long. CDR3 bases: TGCGCCAGCAGTAACACAGATACGCAGTATTTT. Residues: CASSNTDTQYF.

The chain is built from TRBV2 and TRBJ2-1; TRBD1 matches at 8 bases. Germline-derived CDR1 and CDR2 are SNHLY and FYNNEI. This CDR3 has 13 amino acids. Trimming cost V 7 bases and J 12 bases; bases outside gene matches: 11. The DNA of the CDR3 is TGTGCCAGCACAATACAGGGGGAAGGCCGGCAGTTCTTC. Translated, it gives CASTIQGEGRQFF.

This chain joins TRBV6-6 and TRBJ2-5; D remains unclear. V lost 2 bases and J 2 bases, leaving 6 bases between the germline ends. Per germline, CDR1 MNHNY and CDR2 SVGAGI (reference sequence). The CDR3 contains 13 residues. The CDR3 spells CASSYREQETQYF. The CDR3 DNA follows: TGTGCCAGCAGTTACAGAGAACAAGAGACCCAGTACTTC.

The CDR3 DNA sequence: TGTGCCAGCAGTCCGCGGAGGACTAGCGGGGGCCGCTACAATGAGCAGTTCTTC. As protein: CASSPRRTSGGRYNEQFF. The chain couples TRBV27 to TRBJ2-1, with 13 bases aligning to TRBD2. The J segment lost 3 bases and the V segment lost 5 bases, leaving 10 bases of the junction unmatched. The CDR3 runs 18 residues. The V gene's germline CDR1 is MNHEY and CDR2 SMNVEV (reference sequence).

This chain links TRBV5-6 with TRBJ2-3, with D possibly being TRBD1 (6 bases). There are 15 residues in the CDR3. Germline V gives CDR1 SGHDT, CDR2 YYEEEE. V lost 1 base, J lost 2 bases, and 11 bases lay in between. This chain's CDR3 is CASSLPTGSTDTQYF. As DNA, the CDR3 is TGTGCCAGCAGCTTGCCTACAGGGTCCACAGATACGCAGTATTTT.

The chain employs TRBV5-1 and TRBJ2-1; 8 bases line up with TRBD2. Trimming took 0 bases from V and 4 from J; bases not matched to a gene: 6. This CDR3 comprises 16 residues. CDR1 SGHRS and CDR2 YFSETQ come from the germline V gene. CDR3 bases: TGCGCCAGCAGCTTGGTTTTTAGCGGGGATTACAATGAGCAGTTCTTC. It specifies CASSLVFSGDYNEQFF.

The CDR3, as DNA: TGTGCCAGCAGCCAGGGAGGGCACTCTGGAAACACCATATATTTT. It yields the protein CASSQGGHSGNTIYF. The chain employs TRBV7-9 and TRBJ1-3; TRBD1 is a possible D gene (5 bases). V was pared by 5 bases and J by 0 bases, with 11 bases between. This CDR3 region has 15 residues. Germline CDR1 SEHNR, CDR2 FQNEAQ (reference sequence). Complete variable domain (other parts from reference TRBV7-9 and TRBJ1-3): DTGVSQNPRHKITKRGQNVTFRCDPISEHNRLYWYRQTLGQGPEFLTYFQNEAQLEKSRLLSDRFSAERPKGSFSTLEIQRTEQGDSAMYLCASSQGGHSGNTIYFGEGSWLTVV.